One TCR beta chain is described in this entry. This specimen comes from a study of PD-L1 blockade in urothelial cancer. Overall study context: About 85% of the 29 patients were males with bladder-origin urothelial cancer. Between 0 and 3 prior chemotherapy regimens had been given to patients. Analysis of the blood was performed 3 weeks (second dose) and 6 weeks after treatment start.

Some clones are missing from TCRdb's copy, which holds only in-frame ones; the method was immunoSEQ multiplex PCR. The profile covers approximately 50,000 clones, with about 86% appearing a single time and roughly 3.3% taken by the ten largest. Regarding time point: pretreatment peripheral blood. Locally advanced or metastatic urothelial carcinoma affected the patients. This CDR3 contains 15 residues. Trimming took 6 bases from V and 0 from J, leaving 12 bases between them. Germline values: CDR1 MDHEN, CDR2 SYDVKM. Sequencing was performed on PBMCs, taken around atezolizumab (anti-PD-L1) treatment. The rearrangement joins TRBV28 to TRBJ2-1, with no clear D. The sequence was obtained from a man between 65 and 85 years old with urothelial cancer. CDR3 in DNA: TGTGCCAGCAGCCGCCTCCCGAGCTCCTACAATGAGCAGTTCTTC. Translation: CASSRLPSSYNEQFF.